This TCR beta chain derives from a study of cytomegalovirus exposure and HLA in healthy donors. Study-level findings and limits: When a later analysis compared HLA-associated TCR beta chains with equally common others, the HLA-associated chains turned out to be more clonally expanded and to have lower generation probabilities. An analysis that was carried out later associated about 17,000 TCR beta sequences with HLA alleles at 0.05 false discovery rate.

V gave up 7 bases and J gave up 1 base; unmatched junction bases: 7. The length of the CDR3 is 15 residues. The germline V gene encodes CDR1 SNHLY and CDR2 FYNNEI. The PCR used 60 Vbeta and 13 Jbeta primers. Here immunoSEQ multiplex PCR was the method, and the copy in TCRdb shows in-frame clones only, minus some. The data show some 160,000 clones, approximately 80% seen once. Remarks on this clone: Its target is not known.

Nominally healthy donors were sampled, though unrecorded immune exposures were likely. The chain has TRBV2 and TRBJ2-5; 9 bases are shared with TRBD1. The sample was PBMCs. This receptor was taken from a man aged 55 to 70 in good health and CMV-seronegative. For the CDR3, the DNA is TGTGCCAGCACGACGGGACAGGGTGCCCAAGAGACCCAGTACTTC. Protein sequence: CASTTGQGAQETQYF.